The present TCR beta chain was sequenced within a study of blood T cell repertoires in COVID-19. CDR1 and CDR2 from the germline V gene are SGHAT and FQNNGV. This CDR3 is 14 amino acids long. V trimming: 7 bases; J trimming: 6 bases; junction bases outside the gene matches: 5. Per the original data handling: Amplification of reference gene primers was used by the study to estimate nucleated cell counts. The data were produced by immunoSEQ multiplex PCR, yet TCRdb's version contains in-frame clones alone and is incomplete. D and trimming were read from the DNA, whereas the V and J calls and clone size are those reported in that table. In the table there are approximately 210,000 clones, about 88% of which are singletons.

The sequencing input was peripheral blood. The V and J genes are TRBV11-2 and TRBJ2-2, with 10 bases that match TRBD2. The sequence was collected from a woman in her 40s with acute or convalescent COVID-19. The CDR3 nucleotides are TGTGCCAGCACCCAGCGGGGGGGGTCCGGGGAGCTGTTTTTT. It is translated as CASTQRGGSGELFF.